This T cell receptor beta chain is from a study of human T cells and chemical hapten exposure. Study summary: Diphenylcyclopropenone was administered weekly to the scalp of patients throughout the approximately 25-week study. Alopecia areata, totalis or universalis affected patients who were mostly female.

TCRdb re-analysed the RACE reads in MiXCR, keeping a single row per CDR3 protein. The repertoire holds tens of thousands of distinct CDR3 sequences, with about an eighth as singletons. This clonotype showed up just a few times. Antigen: not known. The sample's time point: patch test 1, 2 weeks after DPC sensitization. Stated treatment: therapeutic diphenylcyclopropenone sensitization with weekly scalp DPC. The authors' total RNA extraction used unfractionated whole blood. Per germline, CDR1 SGHTA and CDR2 FQGTGA. V was pared by 0 bases and J by 0 bases, with 2 bases of the junction left unmatched. CDR3 length: 16 amino acids. Study-wide points: TCRs at a frequency above 1 in 1000 stayed unchanged with DPC sensitization.

V is TRBV7-3 and J is TRBJ2-5; 9 bases fit TRBD2. The sequences come from whole blood, collected in connection with sensitization to the hapten diphenylcyclopropenone (DPC). The sequence was collected from a woman aged 55 to 70 with alopecia areata. Some clones in this sample may be carry-over from other donors' samples. CDR3 coding DNA: TGTGCCAGCAGCTTAACTAGCGGGGGATACCAAGAGACCCAGTACTTC. This codes for CASSLTSGGYQETQYF.